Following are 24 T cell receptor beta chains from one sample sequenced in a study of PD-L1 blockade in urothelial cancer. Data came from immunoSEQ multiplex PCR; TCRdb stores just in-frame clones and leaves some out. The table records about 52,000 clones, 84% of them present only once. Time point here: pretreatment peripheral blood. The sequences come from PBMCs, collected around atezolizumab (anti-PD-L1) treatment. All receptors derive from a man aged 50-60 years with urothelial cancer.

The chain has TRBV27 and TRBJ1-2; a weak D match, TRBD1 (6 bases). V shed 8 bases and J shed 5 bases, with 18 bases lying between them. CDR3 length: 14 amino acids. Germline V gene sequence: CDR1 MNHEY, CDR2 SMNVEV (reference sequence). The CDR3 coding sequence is TGTGCCAGCCGTACAGGGCTCACGCCTTATGGCTACACCTTC. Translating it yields CASRTGLTPYGYTF.

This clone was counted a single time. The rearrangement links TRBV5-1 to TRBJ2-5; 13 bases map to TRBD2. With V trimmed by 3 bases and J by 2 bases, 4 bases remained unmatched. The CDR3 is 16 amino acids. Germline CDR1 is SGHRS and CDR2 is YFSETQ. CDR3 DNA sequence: TGCGCCAGCAGCTCCTCGGGACTAGCGGGACAAGAGACCCAGTACTTC. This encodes CASSSSGLAGQETQYF.

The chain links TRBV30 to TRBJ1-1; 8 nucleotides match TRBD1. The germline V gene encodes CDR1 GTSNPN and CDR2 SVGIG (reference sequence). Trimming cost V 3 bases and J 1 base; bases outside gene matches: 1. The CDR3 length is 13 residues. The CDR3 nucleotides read TGTGCCTGGAGCGGACAGGGGAACACTGAAGCTTTCTTT. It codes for CAWSGQGNTEAFF.

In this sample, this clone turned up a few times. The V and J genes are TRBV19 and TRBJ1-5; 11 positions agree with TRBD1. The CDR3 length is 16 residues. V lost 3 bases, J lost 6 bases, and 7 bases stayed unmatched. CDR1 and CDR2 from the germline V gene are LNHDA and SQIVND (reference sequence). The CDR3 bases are TGTGCCAGTAGTATTCCCGGACAGGGGGCTCGTCAGCCCCAGCATTTT. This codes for CASSIPGQGARQPQHF.

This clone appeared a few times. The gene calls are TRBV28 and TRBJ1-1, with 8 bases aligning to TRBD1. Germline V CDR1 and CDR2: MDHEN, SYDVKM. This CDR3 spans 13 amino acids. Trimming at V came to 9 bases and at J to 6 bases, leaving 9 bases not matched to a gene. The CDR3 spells CARARTGRAEAFF. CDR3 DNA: TGTGCCAGAGCCCGGACAGGGCGCGCTGAAGCTTTCTTT.

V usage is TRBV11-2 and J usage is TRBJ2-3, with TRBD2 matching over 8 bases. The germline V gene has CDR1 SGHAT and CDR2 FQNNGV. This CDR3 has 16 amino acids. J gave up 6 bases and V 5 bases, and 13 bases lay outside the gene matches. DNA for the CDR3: TGTGCCAGCAGCCCCCGGGGTAGCGGGACGTCGGATACGCAGTATTTT. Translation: CASSPRGSGTSDTQYF.

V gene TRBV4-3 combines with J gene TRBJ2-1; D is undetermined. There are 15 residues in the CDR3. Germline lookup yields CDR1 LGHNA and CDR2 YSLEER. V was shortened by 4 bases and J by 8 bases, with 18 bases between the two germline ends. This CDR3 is CASSLSTLGLDEQFF. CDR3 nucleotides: TGCGCCAGCAGCCTCAGTACCCTTGGCCTTGATGAGCAGTTCTTC.

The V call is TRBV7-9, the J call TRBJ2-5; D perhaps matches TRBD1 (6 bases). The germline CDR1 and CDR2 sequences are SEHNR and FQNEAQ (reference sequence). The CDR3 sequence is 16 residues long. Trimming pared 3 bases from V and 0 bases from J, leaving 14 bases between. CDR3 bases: TGTGCCAGCAGCTTTTGGACAGATCTCTACCAAGAGACCCAGTACTTC. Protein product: CASSFWTDLYQETQYF. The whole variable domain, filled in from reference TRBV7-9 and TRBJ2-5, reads DTGVSQNPRHKITKRGQNVTFRCDPISEHNRLYWYRQTLGQGPEFLTYFQNEAQLEKSRLLSDRFSAERPKGSFSTLEIQRTEQGDSAMYLCASSFWTDLYQETQYFGPGTRLLVL.

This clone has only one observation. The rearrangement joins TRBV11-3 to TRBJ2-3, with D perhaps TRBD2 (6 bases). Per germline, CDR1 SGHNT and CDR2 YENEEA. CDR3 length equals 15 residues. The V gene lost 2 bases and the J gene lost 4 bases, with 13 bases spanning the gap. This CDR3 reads CASSLRAGPPDTQYF. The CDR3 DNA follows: TGTGCCAGCAGCTTAAGGGCGGGGCCCCCAGATACGCAGTATTTT. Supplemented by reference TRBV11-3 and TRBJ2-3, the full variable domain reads EAGVVQSPRYKIIEKKQPVAFWCNPISGHNTLYWYLQNLGQGPELLIRYENEEAVDDSQLPKDRFSAERLKGVDSTLKIQPAELGDSAVYLCASSLRAGPPDTQYFGPGTRLTVL.

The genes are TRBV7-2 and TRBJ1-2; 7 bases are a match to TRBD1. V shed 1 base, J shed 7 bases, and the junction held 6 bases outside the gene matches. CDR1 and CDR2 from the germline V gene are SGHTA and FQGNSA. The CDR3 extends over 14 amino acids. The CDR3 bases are TGTGCCAGCAGCTTAGTAAGACAGGGAGGTGGCTACACCTTC. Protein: CASSLVRQGGGYTF.

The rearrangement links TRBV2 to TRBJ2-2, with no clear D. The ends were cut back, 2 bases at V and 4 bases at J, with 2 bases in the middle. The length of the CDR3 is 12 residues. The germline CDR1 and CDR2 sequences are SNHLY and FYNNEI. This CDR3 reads CASSELTGELFF. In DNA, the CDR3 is TGTGCCAGCAGTGAACTCACCGGGGAGCTGTTTTTT.

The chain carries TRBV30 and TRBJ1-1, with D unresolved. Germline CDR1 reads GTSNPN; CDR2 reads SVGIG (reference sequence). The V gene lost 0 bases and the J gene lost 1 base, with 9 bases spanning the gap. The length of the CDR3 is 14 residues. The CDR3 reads CAWSVNLKNTEAFF. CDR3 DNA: TGTGCCTGGAGTGTAAACCTAAAGAACACTGAAGCTTTCTTT.

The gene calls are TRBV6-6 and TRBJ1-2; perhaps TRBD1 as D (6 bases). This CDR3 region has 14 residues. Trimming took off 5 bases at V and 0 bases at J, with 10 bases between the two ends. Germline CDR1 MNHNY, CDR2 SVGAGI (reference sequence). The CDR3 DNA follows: TGTGCCAGCAGTGCCCGGGACACTAACTATGGCTACACCTTC. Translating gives CASSARDTNYGYTF.

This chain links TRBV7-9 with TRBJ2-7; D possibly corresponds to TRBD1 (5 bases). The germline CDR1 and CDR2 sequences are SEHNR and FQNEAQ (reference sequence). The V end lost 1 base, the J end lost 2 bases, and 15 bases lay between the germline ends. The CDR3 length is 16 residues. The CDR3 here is CASSLGVQGGPYEQYF. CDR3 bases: TGTGCCAGCAGCTTAGGGGTCCAGGGTGGGCCCTACGAGCAGTACTTC.

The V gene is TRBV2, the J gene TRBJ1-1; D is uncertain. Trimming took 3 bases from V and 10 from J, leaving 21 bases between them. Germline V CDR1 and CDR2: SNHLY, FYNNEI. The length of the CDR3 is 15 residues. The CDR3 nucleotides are TGTGCCAGCAGTGACCCTCGGGGTGGGTCAACGCGAGCTTTCTTT. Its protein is CASSDPRGGSTRAFF. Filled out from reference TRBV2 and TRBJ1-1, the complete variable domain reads EPEVTQTPSHQVTQMGQEVILRCVPISNHLYFYWYRQILGQKVEFLVSFYNNEISEKSEIFDDQFSVERPDGSNFTLKIRSTKLEDSAMYFCASSDPRGGSTRAFFGQGTRLTVV.

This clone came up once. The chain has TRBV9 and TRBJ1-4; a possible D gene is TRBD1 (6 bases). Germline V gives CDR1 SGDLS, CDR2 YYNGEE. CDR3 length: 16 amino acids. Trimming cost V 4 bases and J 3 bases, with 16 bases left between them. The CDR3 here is CASSRRGGAANEKLFF. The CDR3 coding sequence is TGTGCCAGCAGCCGAAGGGGGGGGGCGGCTAATGAAAAACTGTTTTTT.

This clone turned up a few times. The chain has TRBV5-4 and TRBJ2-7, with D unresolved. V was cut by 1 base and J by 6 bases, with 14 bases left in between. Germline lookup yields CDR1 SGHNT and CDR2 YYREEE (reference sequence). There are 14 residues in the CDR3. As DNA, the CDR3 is TGTGCCAGCAGCTTGTCACTTATACCAAGCGAGCAGTACTTC. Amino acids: CASSLSLIPSEQYF.

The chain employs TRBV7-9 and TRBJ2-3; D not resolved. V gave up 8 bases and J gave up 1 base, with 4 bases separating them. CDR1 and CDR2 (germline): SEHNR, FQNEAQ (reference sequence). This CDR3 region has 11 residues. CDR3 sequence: CASGGTDTQYF. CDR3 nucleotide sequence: TGTGCCAGCGGAGGCACAGATACGCAGTATTTT.

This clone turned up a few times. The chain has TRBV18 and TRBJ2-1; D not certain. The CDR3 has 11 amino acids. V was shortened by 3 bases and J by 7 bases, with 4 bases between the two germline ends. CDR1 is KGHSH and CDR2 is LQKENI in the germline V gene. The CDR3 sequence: CASSPQNEQFF. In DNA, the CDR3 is TGTGCCAGCTCACCTCAGAATGAGCAGTTCTTC.

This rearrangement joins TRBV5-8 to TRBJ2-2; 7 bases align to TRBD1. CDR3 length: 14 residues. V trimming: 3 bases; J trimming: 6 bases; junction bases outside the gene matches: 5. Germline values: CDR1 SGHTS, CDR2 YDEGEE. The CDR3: CASSSTGVPGELFF. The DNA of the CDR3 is TGTGCCAGCAGCTCCACAGGGGTCCCCGGGGAGCTGTTTTTT.

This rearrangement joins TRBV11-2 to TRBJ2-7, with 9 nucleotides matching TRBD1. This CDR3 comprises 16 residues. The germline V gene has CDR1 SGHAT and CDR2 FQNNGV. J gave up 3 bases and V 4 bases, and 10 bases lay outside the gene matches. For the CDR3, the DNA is TGTGCCAGCAGCTCGCACAGGGGGCCCGTCTTCTACGAGCAGTACTTC. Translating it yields CASSSHRGPVFYEQYF.

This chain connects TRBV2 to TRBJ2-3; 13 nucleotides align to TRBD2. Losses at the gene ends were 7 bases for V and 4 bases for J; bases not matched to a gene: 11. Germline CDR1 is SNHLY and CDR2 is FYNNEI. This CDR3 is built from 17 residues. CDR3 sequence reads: CASKDHGLAGAADTQYF. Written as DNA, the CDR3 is TGTGCCAGCAAAGACCACGGACTAGCGGGGGCCGCAGATACGCAGTATTTT.

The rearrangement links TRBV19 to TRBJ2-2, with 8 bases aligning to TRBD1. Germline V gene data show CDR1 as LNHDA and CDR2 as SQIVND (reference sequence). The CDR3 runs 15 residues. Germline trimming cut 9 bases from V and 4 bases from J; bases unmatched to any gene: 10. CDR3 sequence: CASGGQGSATGELFF. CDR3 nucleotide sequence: TGTGCCAGCGGCGGACAGGGCAGCGCCACCGGGGAGCTGTTTTTT.

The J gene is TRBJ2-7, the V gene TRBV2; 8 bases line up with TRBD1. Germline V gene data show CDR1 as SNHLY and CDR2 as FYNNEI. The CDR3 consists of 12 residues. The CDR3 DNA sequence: TGTGTCACAGGGGGGACGGCCTACGAGCAGTACTTC. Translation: CVTGGTAYEQYF. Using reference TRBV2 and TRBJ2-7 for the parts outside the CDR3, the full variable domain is EPEVTQTPSHQVTQMGQEVILRCVPISNHLYFYWYRQILGQKVEFLVSFYNNEISEKSEIFDDQFSVERPDGSNFTLKIRSTKLEDSAMYFCVTGGTAYEQYFGPGTRLTVT.